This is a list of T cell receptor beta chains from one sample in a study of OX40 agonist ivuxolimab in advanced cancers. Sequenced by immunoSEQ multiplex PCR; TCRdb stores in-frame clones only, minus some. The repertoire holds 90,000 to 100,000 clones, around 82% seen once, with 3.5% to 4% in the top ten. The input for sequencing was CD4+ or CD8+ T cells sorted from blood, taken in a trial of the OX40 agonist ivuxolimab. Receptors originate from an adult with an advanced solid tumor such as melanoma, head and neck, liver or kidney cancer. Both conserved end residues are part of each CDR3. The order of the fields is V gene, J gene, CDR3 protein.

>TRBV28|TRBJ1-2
CASSLLDRSLYGYTF
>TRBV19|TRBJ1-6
CASSSQGSPLHF
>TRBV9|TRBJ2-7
CASSPDYADYEQYF
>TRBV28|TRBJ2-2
CASSLGSTHTGELFF
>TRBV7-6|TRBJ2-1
CASSLSRTGLNEQFF
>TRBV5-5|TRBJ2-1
CASSLVQGSDEQFF
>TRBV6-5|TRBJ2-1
CASSYGGHEQFF
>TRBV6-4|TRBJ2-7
CASTTYLAGGQYF
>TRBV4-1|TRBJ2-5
CASSQNPVSGLREQYF
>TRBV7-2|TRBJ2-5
CASSYGLEQYF
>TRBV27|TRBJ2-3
CASSFDRGRTDTQYF
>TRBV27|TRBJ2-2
CASRHTNTGELFF
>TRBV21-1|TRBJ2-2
CASSKRRQRLAEANTGELFF
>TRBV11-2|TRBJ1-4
CASSLERGGEKLFF
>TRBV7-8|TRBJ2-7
CASSAFQGKATYEQYF
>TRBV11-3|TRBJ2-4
CASSLQEGSDIQYF
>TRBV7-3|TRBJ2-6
CASSSRDRHISSGANVLTF